A single sample is the source of the 2 T cell receptor beta chains below, sequenced in a study of beta chain features in type 1 diabetes. Every isolated RNA sample was fully reverse transcribed, so sequencing captured expressed TCRB transcripts. The assay was immunoSEQ multiplex PCR, and TCRdb's table has in-frame clones only and misses some. The sample carries 500,000 to 800,000 clones, roughly an eighth recorded once. Study results and limitations: Within each of all four CD4+ subsets, Type 1 diabetes patients had TCRB CDR3s that were moderately but significantly shorter.

Which antigens these TCRs recognize remains unknown. The sample comprised naive CD4+ T cells from blood. These receptor sequences come from a man between 25 and 39 years old with type 1 diabetes.

This clone came up a few times. The same CDR3 is also encoded by other DNA sequences in this sample. V gene TRBV20-1 combines with J gene TRBJ2-2; D call uncertain. Germline V gene lookup returns CDR1 DFQATT and CDR2 SNEGSKA (reference sequence). Trimming shortened V by 1 base and J by 6 bases, and 3 bases separated the two germline ends. The CDR3 covers 11 residues. The CDR3 DNA follows: TGCAGTGCTAGAGGCGCCGGGGAGCTGTTTTTT. Translating it yields CSARGAGELFF.

This chain joins TRBV2 and TRBJ2-2; TRBD1 matches 7 bases. In germline, CDR1 is SNHLY, CDR2 FYNNEI. The CDR3 is 13 residues long. With V trimmed by 4 bases and J by 9 bases, 5 bases remained unmatched. Here the CDR3 reads CASSAGTDRELFF. The CDR3 bases are TGTGCCAGCAGTGCAGGGACAGACCGGGAGCTGTTTTTT.